This TCR beta chain was captured in a study of shared clonotypes between healthy human individuals (dated by TCRdb to 2020 to 2022). Background on the whole study: The cohort comprised two women and a few men aged 18 to 49 years. For each donor, CD4 naive and CD4 memory were each run on three plates, CD8 naive on two plates, and CD8 memory on one plate. To estimate repertoire size and how much clonotypes are shared between individuals, the study performed deep sequencing of blood TCR repertoires from five healthy adults. Different laboratories and diverse techniques were used to prepare libraries and sequence TCR repertoires, to increase sequencing depth and limit assay-specific biases. Per donor, leukapheresis produced somewhere between about 0.94 and 9 billion PBMCs.

The donors were healthy, HIV-negative adults with no recently reported acute infections or vaccinations. Every donor was a Caucasian adult residing in Nashville, Tennessee, USA. Magnetic negative selection was used to enrich CD4+ T cells, after which naive cells were positively selected on CD45RA and the negative fraction became the memory subset. After blood collection by leukapheresis, PBMCs were isolated using Ficoll-Histopaque density gradient centrifugation and then cryopreserved in the vapor phase of liquid nitrogen. Analytical flow cytometry was used to check the purity and quantity of every magnetically sorted T cell population. Genomic DNA was isolated from every sorted fraction and measured by UV absorbance on a Nanodrop 2000c. This clone came up a few times. Its antigen specificity is not known. It has no much larger one-base neighbor in the sample; base qualities were not kept. What the work shows at the level of the full study, not this receptor alone: Sampling was limited to blood, and TCR repertoires in tissue likely differ from TCR repertoires in blood. Based on pairwise subsampling, the degree of clonotype sharing among donors was expected to be affected by sequencing depth. Incomplete sequencing was indicated by rarefaction of sorted-subset datasets, despite the large sequencing depth. Naive subsets generally had larger estimated clonotype richness than memory subsets. Around 5.4% of naive CD4, around 4% of naive CD8, around 2.3% of memory CD4, and over 0.35% of memory CD8 clonotypes were shared across four donors. The genetic and exposure-history diversity represented was limited by the small number of donors. Higher generation probabilities were observed for clonotypes shared by all four sorted-subset donors than for non-shared clonotypes.

Using the deep immunoSEQ assay, TCR CDR3 regions were amplified from genomic DNA by multiplex PCR. For each cell subset, the extracted genomic DNA was distributed evenly across all wells of several immunoSEQ 96-well plates, and each plate served as one replicate. For sorted subsets, each replicate PCR was loaded with approximately 0.2 ug genomic DNA, equivalent to approximately 27,000 T cell genomes. Purified libraries were measured with a Qubit 3.0 fluorometer, size-checked on a Bioanalyzer 2100, and measured again with the KAPA Library Quantification kit. A separate single-read 150-cycle Illumina NextSeq 550 flow cell was used to sequence each immunoSEQ 96-well plate. Regarding the original processing steps: Because the immunoSEQ output held only junctional sequences and lacked quality scores, the filtering could not match the filtering applied to full-length reads. To assign V/J genes and CDR3, sequences were annotated using PyIR, a Python wrapper for IgBLAST v1.9, with IMGT germline references. Reads were filtered out if the reads had weak V/J assignments (E-value above 1e-6), no CDR3, stop codons, out-of-frame junctions, or ambiguous translated residues. A V3J clonotype was defined by an identical inferred V gene, J gene, and CDR3 amino acid sequence. The percentage overlap between two repertoires was calculated by dividing the number of shared unique clonotypes by the size of the smaller repertoire. Richness of each repertoire was evaluated using RTK rarefaction, the Chao1 estimator, and Recon v2.1 estimates of unobserved clonotypes. For all TCRbeta clonotypes obtained by the gDNA method from a few donors, generation probabilities were computed with OLGA. TCRdb provides this immuneACCESS table in a form limited to in-frame rearrangements. Some clones are lacking; in checked studies, under half of them reflect an unresolved V gene, and why the rest are absent is not known. D and trimming were read from the DNA, whereas the V and J calls and clone size are those reported in that table. This sample is represented by about a million clones; approximately 80% of them were singletons. The top ten clones comprise over 1.3% of the sample.

From cysteine to phenylalanine, the CDR3 is 13 amino acids long. Just the 39-base CDR3 DNA is kept, in frame starting at base 1. V and J are truncated by 4 bases and 3 bases respectively, leaving an intervening sequence of 7 bases. From the germline V gene, CDR1 is SGHAT and CDR2 is FQNNGV. The TCR was taken from a man between 18 and 35 years old in good health. What was sequenced was memory CD4+ T cells sorted from blood. Taken with the paper, the label for cell subset or site translates to: CD45RA-negative fraction. Recombination connected TRBV11-2 to TRBJ1-5; a confident D gene designation cannot be given. CDR3 loop: CASSSANNQPQHF. The DNA sequence is given as TGTGCCAGCAGCTCAGCGAACAATCAGCCCCAGCATTTT.